This T cell receptor beta chain was sequenced in a study of brain T cells in children with intractable seizures. Study outcomes and limitations: Only CDR3 sequence similarity suggested viral specificity, without known HCMV serostatus. Pre- and post-surgery blood differed in depth, so pre-surgery absences may be undersampling.

This clone was seen once. The antigen remains undetermined. TCRdb's table, derived via immunoSEQ multiplex PCR, lists solely in-frame clones and lacks some. Of 80,000 or so clones in the sample, around 91% are singletons; the top ten hold around 24%. Trimming took off 5 bases at V and 7 bases at J, with 8 bases between the two ends. The CDR3 has 11 residues. Germline lookup yields CDR1 MNHEY and CDR2 SVGAGI. Before surgery, patients took at least one anti-epileptic drug. The chain combines TRBV6-5 with TRBJ1-1, with no clear D. The sample in question was peripheral blood, obtained at surgery. The receptor was isolated from a girl aged 2 to 10 with Rasmussen encephalitis and intractable seizures. The CDR3 nucleotides read TGTGCCAGCAGTCGGCGGGGTGAAGCTTTCTTT. This encodes CASSRRGEAFF.